The clone carrying this T cell receptor (beta chain) showed up just a few times. The data are from a study of T-cell reconstitution after alpha-beta-depleted transplantation in children. Germline V CDR1 and CDR2: LNHDA, SQIVND (reference sequence). The V and J ends lost 4 bases and 5 bases, in that order; junction bases with no gene match: 8. This CDR3 has 14 amino acids. Molecular barcoding with unique molecular identifiers was used for the TCRbeta library. MiXCR, applied by TCRdb to the PCR reads, yields one record per CDR3 protein. The sample lists some 80,000 distinct CDR3 sequences, 15% to 20% occurring once.

The rearrangement links TRBV19 to TRBJ2-7, with TRBD1 matching over 7 bases. The sample in question was PBMCs, mostly from graft donor cells, obtained 360 days after TCRalphabeta/CD19-depleted stem cell transplant. The TCR originated in a male patient between 2 and 15 years old who had a stem cell transplant for acute lymphoblastic leukemia, so the T cells may come from the graft donor. The CDR3 reads CASSKDRAGHEQYF. CDR3 coding DNA: TGTGCCAGTAGTAAAGACAGGGCGGGCCACGAGCAGTACTTC.